This TCR beta chain was recovered during a study of blood T cell repertoires in COVID-19. Background on the study: From the United States, Italy and Spain came samples of acute and convalescent COVID-19. T cells, B-cell-depleted T cells, or PBMCs provided the cDNA or gDNA that served as material.

The trim removed 4 bases at V and 4 bases at J, leaving 10 bases unmatched. The CDR3 contains 18 residues. CDR1 is SGHRS, CDR2 YFSETQ, per germline. In the authors' methods: Scientists estimated how many nucleated cells there were by amplifying reference gene primers. Libraries were prepared by immunoSEQ multiplex PCR; TCRdb keeps only in-frame clonotypes and omits some of them. V and J calls and clone size are given by that table; D and trimming were obtained from the DNA. The sample consists of around 41,000 clones, about 88% of them appearing once. The chain joins TRBV5-1 to TRBJ2-6; TRBD1 agrees at 11 bases. This clonotype was obtained from a human donor in a cohort sampled during active COVID-19. Sequencing used peripheral blood. CDR3 nucleotide sequence: TGCGCCAGCAGCGGAACCGGGACAGGGGGTTTGGGGGCCAACGTCCTGACTTTC. Encoded protein: CASSGTGTGGLGANVLTF. Looking up the rest from reference TRBV5-1 and TRBJ2-6 gives the full variable domain: KAGVTQTPRYLIKTRGQQVTLSCSPISGHRSVSWYQQTPGQGLQFLFEYFSETQRNKGNFPGRFSGRQFSNSRSEMNVSTLELGDSALYLCASSGTGTGGLGANVLTFGAGSRLTVL.